Following are 29 T cell receptor beta chains from one sample sequenced in a study of cytomegalovirus exposure and HLA in healthy donors. The PCR used 60 Vbeta and 13 Jbeta primers. Using immunoSEQ multiplex PCR, the repertoire was profiled, and TCRdb retains in-frame clones only, with some absent. This sample has about 150,000 clones, with 70% to 80% found just once. The material sequenced was PBMCs. These receptors were obtained from a woman between 40 and 50 years old in good health and CMV-seronegative.

V usage is TRBV5-1 and J usage is TRBJ1-1; D might be TRBD1 (5 bases). Per germline, CDR1 SGHRS and CDR2 YFSETQ. This CDR3 contains 14 residues. V was shortened by 1 base and J by 1 base, with 8 bases between the two germline ends. The CDR3 bases are TGCGCCAGCAGCTTGTATCAGGGGAACACTGAAGCTTTCTTT. It specifies CASSLYQGNTEAFF.

The chain has TRBV28 and TRBJ2-7; TRBD2 aligns across 10 bases. The CDR3 is 16 residues long. Germline CDR1 is MDHEN and CDR2 is SYDVKM. The V gene end was trimmed by 3 bases and the J gene end by 4 bases; junction bases not matched to a gene: 9. As DNA, the CDR3 is TGTGCCAGCAGTTTGGCCAGCGGGAGGGGAGATTACGAGCAGTACTTC. This translates into CASSLASGRGDYEQYF.

This sequence joins TRBV13 and TRBJ1-2, with TRBD1 matching 8 bases. CDR1 is PRHDT and CDR2 is FYEKMQ in the germline V gene (reference sequence). This CDR3 is 16 amino acids long. The ends lost 8 bases at V and 4 bases at J; junction bases unmatched: 15. CDR3 nucleotides: TGTGCCAGCGGTCTTCACTCAGGGGGCGGCCTCTATGGCTACACCTTC. This sequence encodes CASGLHSGGGLYGYTF.

The chain is built from TRBV30 and TRBJ2-1; D may be TRBD2 (6 bases). The V gene lost 1 base and the J gene lost 0 bases, with 13 bases spanning the gap. Germline CDR1 is GTSNPN and CDR2 is SVGIG (reference sequence). This CDR3 spans 16 amino acids. The CDR3 reads CAWSGLSGHSYNEQFF. The CDR3, as DNA: TGTGCCTGGAGTGGTCTTAGCGGACACTCCTACAATGAGCAGTTCTTC.

V and J are TRBV29-1 and TRBJ2-6, with TRBD1 matching over 8 bases. V lost 4 bases to trimming and J lost 0 bases; unmatched junction nucleotides: 2. CDR3 size: 15 residues. From germline, CDR1 is SQVTM and CDR2 ANQGSEA. The DNA of the CDR3 is TGCAGCGTTGGGACAGGGATCTCTGGGGCCAACGTCCTGACTTTC. As protein: CSVGTGISGANVLTF. The full variable domain, its missing parts supplied by reference TRBV29-1 and TRBJ2-6, is SAVISQKPSRDICQRGTSLTIQCQVDSQVTMMFWYRQQPGQSLTLIATANQGSEATYESGFVIDKFPISRPNLTFSTLTVSNMSPEDSSIYLCSVGTGISGANVLTFGAGSRLTVL.

The chain has TRBV2 and TRBJ1-2, with TRBD1 matching over 10 bases. The V segment lost 6 bases and the J segment 4 bases; nucleotides outside the gene matches: 11. The CDR3 length is 16 residues. Germline V gives CDR1 SNHLY, CDR2 FYNNEI. The CDR3 nucleotides read TGTGCCAGCAGATCTCCGGGACAGGGGTCAATCTATGGCTACACCTTC. It codes for CASRSPGQGSIYGYTF.

CDR3 region: CASSLNDYEQYF. DNA of the CDR3: TGTGCCAGCAGTCTAAACGACTACGAGCAGTACTTC. The rearrangement joins TRBV2 to TRBJ2-7, with D hard to call. There are 12 residues in the CDR3. Trimming removed 5 bases from V and 3 bases from J, with 8 bases in between. Germline V CDR1 and CDR2: SNHLY, FYNNEI. Looking up the rest from reference TRBV2 and TRBJ2-7 gives the full variable domain: EPEVTQTPSHQVTQMGQEVILRCVPISNHLYFYWYRQILGQKVEFLVSFYNNEISEKSEIFDDQFSVERPDGSNFTLKIRSTKLEDSAMYFCASSLNDYEQYFGPGTRLTVT.

The chain combines TRBV2 with TRBJ1-2, with D possibly being TRBD1 (5 bases). CDR3 size: 14 residues. CDR1 SNHLY and CDR2 FYNNEI come from the germline V gene. The V gene lost 3 bases and the J gene lost 5 bases, with 13 bases spanning the gap. The DNA of the CDR3 is TGTGCCAGCAGTGATTCAGGGTTGGAATATGGCTACACCTTC. It specifies CASSDSGLEYGYTF.

This clone was counted once. The germline gene is not matched at one end of the junction; a read error may be the cause. The same CDR3 is also encoded by other DNA sequences in this sample. The chain employs TRBV29-1 and TRBJ1-1; D unclear. The CDR3 length is 12 residues. Germline CDR1 SQVTM, CDR2 ANQGSEA. This CDR3 is CSGGILNTEAFF. In nucleotides, the CDR3 is TGCAGCGGAGGGATATTGAACACTGAGGCTTTCTTT.

The gene calls are TRBV7-2 and TRBJ2-7, with a tentative D call TRBD1 (5 bases). The germline gives CDR1 SGHTA, CDR2 FQGNSA. This CDR3 has 17 amino acids. V gave up 2 bases and J gave up 3 bases, with 20 bases separating them. DNA of the CDR3: TGTGCCAGCAGCTTACGACCAGACAGACAAGGGCACTACGAGCAGTACTTC. Protein: CASSLRPDRQGHYEQYF. Supplemented by reference TRBV7-2 and TRBJ2-7, the full variable domain reads GAGVSQSPSNKVTEKGKDVELRCDPISGHTALYWYRQSLGQGLEFLIYFQGNSAPDKSGLPSDRFSAERTGGSVSTLTIQRTQQEDSAVYLCASSLRPDRQGHYEQYFGPGTRLTVT.

CDR3 in amino acids: CASSANQGAGYGYTF. CDR3 coding DNA: TGTGCCAGCAGCGCAAATCAGGGGGCGGGCTATGGCTACACCTTC. The chain carries TRBV6-1 and TRBJ1-2; 8 bases are a match to TRBD1. CDR1 and CDR2 from the germline V gene are MNHNS and SASEGT. The junction had 10 bases not matched to a gene; V was cut back by 6 bases and J by 4 bases. The CDR3 has 15 residues.

The chain recombines TRBV28 with TRBJ1-1; no clear D. The V gene lost 4 bases and the J gene lost 4 bases, with 10 bases spanning the gap. This CDR3 spans 13 amino acids. The germline V gene has CDR1 MDHEN and CDR2 SYDVKM. As DNA, the CDR3 is TGTGCCAGCAGTTGGGCAGAAGGCACTGAAGCTTTCTTT. Amino acids: CASSWAEGTEAFF.

This clone was observed a handful of times. The chain employs TRBV18 and TRBJ1-2; possibly TRBD1 for D (6 bases). The CDR3 has 13 amino acids. V lost 5 bases and J 2 bases, leaving 9 bases between the germline ends. The germline V gene has CDR1 KGHSH and CDR2 LQKENI. For the CDR3, the DNA is TGTGCCAGCTCAAGACAGGAAAACTATGGCTACACCTTC. Protein product: CASSRQENYGYTF.

The V call is TRBV10-3, the J call TRBJ2-3, with 8 bases lining up with TRBD1. Germline CDR1 ENHRY, CDR2 SYGVKD. The CDR3 sequence is 15 residues long. With 2 bases clipped from V and 6 bases from J, the junction kept 7 bases outside the gene matches. In nucleotides, the CDR3 is TGTGCCATCAGTGAGGAAACAGGGGGATCTGATACGCAGTATTTT. Translating it yields CAISEETGGSDTQYF.

This chain joins TRBV27 and TRBJ1-2, with TRBD1 identical over 9 bases. Unmatched junction bases numbered 5, after V lost 6 bases and J lost 6 bases. The CDR3 is 13 amino acids. Germline assignment: CDR1 MNHEY and CDR2 SMNVEV (reference sequence). This chain's CDR3 is CASSPDRGNGYTF. In DNA form, the CDR3 reads TGTGCCAGCAGCCCCGACAGGGGGAATGGCTACACCTTC.

The rearrangement joins TRBV5-1 to TRBJ1-5, with no clear D. The germline V gene has CDR1 SGHRS and CDR2 YFSETQ. CDR3 length equals 14 residues. Trimming took off 0 bases at V and 5 bases at J, with 9 bases between the two ends. In DNA form, the CDR3 reads TGCGCCAGCAGCTTGGGACATCCAGATCAGCCCCAGCATTTT. Translating gives CASSLGHPDQPQHF.

The rearrangement links TRBV6-1 to TRBJ2-5; D may be TRBD1 (6 bases). The CDR3 has 14 residues. Looked up from germline, CDR1 is MNHNS and CDR2 is SASEGT. Deletions cut 5 bases from V and 5 bases from J, with 15 bases between. The DNA of the CDR3 is TGTGCCAGCAGTCCAATGTGGGGGCCGGAGACCCAGTACTTC. It yields the protein CASSPMWGPETQYF.

This clone has a single count. This rearrangement joins TRBV11-3 to TRBJ1-1; 8 nucleotides align to TRBD1. The V gene's germline CDR1 is SGHNT and CDR2 YENEEA. The V segment lost 6 bases and the J segment 5 bases; nucleotides outside the gene matches: 8. This CDR3 contains 14 residues. CDR3 loop: CASSRTGGVTEAFF. The CDR3 DNA reads TGTGCCAGCAGTCGTACAGGGGGGGTAACTGAAGCTTTCTTT.

The chain has TRBV7-9 and TRBJ1-2; TRBD1 matches 9 bases. CDR1 is SEHNR, CDR2 FQNEAQ, per germline (reference sequence). V dropped 5 bases and J dropped 7; count of bases not matched to a gene: 5. The CDR3 extends over 13 amino acids. The CDR3 coding sequence is TGTGCCAGCAGCCAGGACAGGGGAGGTGGCTACACCTTC. Protein product: CASSQDRGGGYTF. Supplemented by reference TRBV7-9 and TRBJ1-2, the full variable domain reads DTGVSQNPRHKITKRGQNVTFRCDPISEHNRLYWYRQTLGQGPEFLTYFQNEAQLEKSRLLSDRFSAERPKGSFSTLEIQRTEQGDSAMYLCASSQDRGGGYTFGSGTRLTVV.

The rearrangement joins TRBV2 to TRBJ1-3; D is unclear. This CDR3 has 15 amino acids. V was trimmed by 6 bases and J by 0 bases, leaving 12 bases between them. The germline CDR1 and CDR2 sequences are SNHLY and FYNNEI. The CDR3 region is CASSQTGLSGNTIYF. The CDR3 DNA is TGTGCCAGCAGCCAGACTGGACTCTCTGGAAACACCATATATTTT.

This clone came up once. The V call is TRBV7-9, the J call TRBJ2-1; 8 bases agree with TRBD2. The CDR3 sequence is 16 residues long. Germline trimming cut 7 bases from V and 4 bases from J; bases unmatched to any gene: 12. Germline V gene sequence: CDR1 SEHNR, CDR2 FQNEAQ (reference sequence). The DNA for the CDR3 is TGTGCCAGCACCCTGGAGAGCGGGGGTCTTTACAATGAGCAGTTCTTC. It yields the protein CASTLESGGLYNEQFF. Looking up the rest from reference TRBV7-9 and TRBJ2-1 gives the full variable domain: DTGVSQNPRHKITKRGQNVTFRCDPISEHNRLYWYRQTLGQGPEFLTYFQNEAQLEKSRLLSDRFSAERPKGSFSTLEIQRTEQGDSAMYLCASTLESGGLYNEQFFGPGTRLTVL.

This chain joins TRBV11-3 and TRBJ2-1; unclear D gene. CDR3 length: 12 amino acids. Germline CDR1 SGHNT, CDR2 YENEEA. V was clipped by 4 bases and J by 6 bases, with 7 bases between them. In DNA, the CDR3 is TGTGCCAGCAGCTCCCTGTCCAATGAGCAGTTCTTC. It encodes CASSSLSNEQFF.

The sample holds one count of this clone. The genes are TRBV7-9 and TRBJ2-6, with a tentative D call TRBD2 (6 bases). The germline V and J ends were trimmed by 5 bases and 0 bases, with 17 bases remaining between them. CDR3 length: 18 residues. CDR1 and CDR2 (germline): SEHNR, FQNEAQ (reference sequence). The DNA for the CDR3 is TGTGCCAGCAGCCCACCCGGGACTGCCTTCTCTGGGGCCAACGTCCTGACTTTC. Protein: CASSPPGTAFSGANVLTF.

The genes are TRBV10-2 and TRBJ2-7, with 8 bases fitting TRBD2. The trim removed 11 bases at V and 0 bases at J, leaving 3 bases unmatched. Germline CDR1 and CDR2: WSHSY and SAAADI. There are 12 residues in the CDR3. CDR3 in DNA: TGCGCCTCTAGCGGGTACTCCTACGAGCAGTACTTC. Translating it yields CASSGYSYEQYF.

The chain carries TRBV13 and TRBJ2-7; 9 bases are a match to TRBD1. The CDR3 sequence is 14 residues long. Looked up from germline, CDR1 is PRHDT and CDR2 is FYEKMQ (reference sequence). With 5 bases clipped from V and 7 bases from J, the junction kept 9 bases outside the gene matches. The CDR3 region has the DNA TGTGCCAGCAGCGACACAGGGGGCTCCGTGGAGCAGTACTTC. Translation: CASSDTGGSVEQYF.

This chain links TRBV5-1 with TRBJ2-3, with TRBD1 as a possible D gene (7 bases). This CDR3 is 16 amino acids long. From germline, CDR1 is SGHRS and CDR2 YFSETQ. Trimming shortened V by 0 bases and J by 2 bases, and 13 bases separated the two germline ends. The CDR3 sequence is CASSLGSGGSTDTQYF. CDR3 nucleotides: TGCGCCAGCAGCTTGGGGTCAGGGGGGTCCACAGATACGCAGTATTTT.

This clone was counted between two and nine times. CDR3 protein: CASSTTGGNTEAFF. CDR3 DNA sequence: TGTGCCAGTAGTACTACCGGTGGGAACACTGAAGCTTTCTTT. The chain uses TRBV19 and TRBJ1-1; D uncertain. The V gene lost 4 bases and the J gene lost 1 base, with 10 bases spanning the gap. This CDR3 comprises 14 residues. The germline CDR1 and CDR2 sequences are LNHDA and SQIVND (reference sequence).

About this clone itself: Its ends do not fully match the called genes, so a read error is possible. The genes are TRBV19 and TRBJ1-4; 7 bases fit TRBD1. This CDR3 has 17 amino acids. Germline CDR1 and CDR2: LNHDA and SQIVND (reference sequence). CDR3 sequence reads: CASSTGGLGVTNEKLFF. The CDR3 DNA is TGTGCCAGTAGTACAGGGGGTCTAGGAGTAACTAATGAAAAGCTGTTTTTT.

The rearrangement uses TRBV6-1 and TRBJ2-7; 7 nucleotides align to TRBD2. With 2 bases clipped from V and 7 bases from J, the junction kept 11 bases outside the gene matches. From germline, CDR1 is MNHNS and CDR2 SASEGT. The CDR3 is 15 amino acids. In DNA, the CDR3 is TGTGCCAGCAGTGAAATGGGAGCGGGGACCTGGGAGCAGTACTTC. Translating it yields CASSEMGAGTWEQYF.